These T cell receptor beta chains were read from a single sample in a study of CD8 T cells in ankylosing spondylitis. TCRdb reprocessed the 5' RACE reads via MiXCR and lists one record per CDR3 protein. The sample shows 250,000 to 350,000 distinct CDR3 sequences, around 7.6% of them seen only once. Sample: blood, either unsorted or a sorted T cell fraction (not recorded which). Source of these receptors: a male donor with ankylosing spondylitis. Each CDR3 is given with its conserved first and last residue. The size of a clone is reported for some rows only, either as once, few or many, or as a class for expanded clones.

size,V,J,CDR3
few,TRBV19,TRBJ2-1,CASSIVYASGTTYNEQFF
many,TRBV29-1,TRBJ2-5,CSEVTGDGETQYF
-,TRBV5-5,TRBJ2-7,CASSWTGDSRYEQYF
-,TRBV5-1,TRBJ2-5,CASSYRTGPLQETQYF
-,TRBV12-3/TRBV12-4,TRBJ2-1,CASSYGTYNEQFF
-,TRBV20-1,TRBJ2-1,CSAKRTYNEQFF
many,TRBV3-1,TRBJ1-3,CASSPWGTGNTIYF
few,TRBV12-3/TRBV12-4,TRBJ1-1,CASSPNDLLMNTEAFF
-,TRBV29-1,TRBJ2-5,CSVTRGTGGQETQYF
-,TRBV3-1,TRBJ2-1,CASSQDRGLVYNEQFF
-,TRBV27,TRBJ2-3,CAKAKDTQYF